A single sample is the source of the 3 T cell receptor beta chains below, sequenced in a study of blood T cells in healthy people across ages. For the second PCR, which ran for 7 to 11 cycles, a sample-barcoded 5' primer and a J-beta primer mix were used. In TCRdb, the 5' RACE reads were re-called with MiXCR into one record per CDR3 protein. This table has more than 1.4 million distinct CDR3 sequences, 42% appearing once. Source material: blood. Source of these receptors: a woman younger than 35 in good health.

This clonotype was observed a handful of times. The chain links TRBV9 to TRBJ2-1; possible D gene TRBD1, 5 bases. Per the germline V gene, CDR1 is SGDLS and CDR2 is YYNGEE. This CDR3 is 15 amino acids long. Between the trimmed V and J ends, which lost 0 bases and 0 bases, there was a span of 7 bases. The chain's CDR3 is CASSVETASYNEQFF. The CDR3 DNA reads TGTGCCAGCAGCGTAGAGACAGCCTCCTACAATGAGCAGTTCTTC.

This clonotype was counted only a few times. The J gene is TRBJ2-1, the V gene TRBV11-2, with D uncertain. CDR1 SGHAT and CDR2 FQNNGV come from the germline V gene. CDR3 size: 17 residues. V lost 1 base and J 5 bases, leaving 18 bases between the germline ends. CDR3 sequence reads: CASSLVGQRGSHNEQFF. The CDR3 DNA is TGTGCCAGCAGCTTAGTCGGTCAGCGCGGATCCCACAATGAGCAGTTCTTC.

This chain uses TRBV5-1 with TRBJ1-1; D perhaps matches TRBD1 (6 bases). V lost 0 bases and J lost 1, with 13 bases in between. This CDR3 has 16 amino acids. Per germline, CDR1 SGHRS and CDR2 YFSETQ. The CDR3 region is CASSLDRGPENTEAFF. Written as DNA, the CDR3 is TGCGCCAGCAGCTTGGATCGGGGGCCGGAGAACACTGAAGCTTTCTTT.